This T cell receptor beta chain is from a study of blood T cells in healthy people across ages. Germline loops: CDR1 SGHAT, CDR2 FQNNGV. The CDR3 is 15 residues long. V was pared by 1 base and J by 4 bases, with 13 bases between. A sample-barcoded 5' primer and a J-beta primer mix were used in a second PCR of roughly 7 to 11 cycles. TCRdb fed the 5' RACE reads into MiXCR, producing one record per CDR3 protein. The table records 730,000 or so distinct CDR3 sequences, approximately 40% of them present only once. Specimen: blood. This TCR came from a man older than 75 in good health. The chain employs TRBV11-2 and TRBJ1-2; D gene ambiguous. DNA for the CDR3: TGTGCCAGCAGCTTAGCATCAGTCCCAGGCTATGGCTACACCTTC. Translation gives CASSLASVPGYGYTF.